This T cell receptor (beta chain) was observed in a study of CD8+ T cells in alopecia areata. Overall study: People stayed on tofacitinib for 6 to 18 months, then stopped the drug for 6 months.

With regard to this clone: The junction departs from the called germline gene at one end, perhaps through a read error.

Treatment meaning: oral pan-JAK inhibitor, 5-10 mg twice daily. Extracted RNA was reverse transcribed, and the resulting cDNA served as sequencing template. Generated by immunoSEQ multiplex PCR, the TCRdb table keeps only in-frame clones and is missing some. Here the sample spans 35,000 to 45,000 clones, more than 90% being singletons. The CDR3 covers 13 residues. Germline values: CDR1 MGHDK, CDR2 SYGVNS. This sequence originates from a human donor with alopecia areata. The sample here was CD8+ T cells sorted from blood, taken at week 24, from a patient treated with tofacitinib. The chain carries TRBV25-1 and TRBJ2-1; 7 bases match TRBD2. CDR3 in amino acids: CATGTTDYDEQFF. CDR3 in DNA: TGTGCCACAGGGACTACCGACTACGATGAGCAGTTCTTC.